A selection of T cell receptor beta chains follows, all from one sample in a study of cytomegalovirus exposure and HLA in healthy donors. Profiled with immunoSEQ multiplex PCR; TCRdb holds only in-frame clones, not every one. The data show 160,000 or so clones, with approximately 81% seen just once and around 0.98% held by the top ten. Input material: PBMCs. All receptors come from a man younger than 40 in good health and CMV-seronegative. Each CDR3 is given with its conserved first and last residue. A D gene is named only where the DNA matches it firmly. Clone size, where shown, is once, few, many, or a class for clones that have expanded.

clone_size d_call j_call v_call cdr3_nt cdr3_aa
few - TRBJ2-1 TRBV7-9 TGTGCCAGCATGCCACGAGGTCCCTCCTACAATGAGCAGTTCTTC CASMPRGPSYNEQFF
once TRBD2 TRBJ2-1 TRBV12-5 TGTGCTAGTGGTTCGGGGGGTCCACGTTCGTTCTTC CASGSGGPRSFF
- TRBD1 TRBJ1-4 TRBV6-5 TGTGCCAGCAGTTATGGGACAGGGACGAATGAAAAACTGTTTTTT CASSYGTGTNEKLFF
- - TRBJ1-5 TRBV30 TGTGCCTGGAGCTCAAGGGGGAGCCGCAATCAGCCCCAGCATTTT CAWSSRGSRNQPQHF
- TRBD2 TRBJ2-7 TRBV4-1 TGCGCCAGCAGCCCACGTGGGACTAGCGGGAGGGAAAGGTACTTC CASSPRGTSGRERYF
- - TRBJ2-7 TRBV11-3 TGTGCCAGCAGCAAGAGACAATTCTACGAGCAGTACTTC CASSKRQFYEQYF
- - TRBJ1-5 TRBV28 TGTGCCAGCAGTTTACTTTCAGGGTCAGGGTATAGCAATCAGCCCCAGCATTTT CASSLLSGSGYSNQPQHF
- TRBD1 TRBJ1-2 TRBV6-5 TGTGCCAGCAGTAGGGACAGGGATAGCGGCTACACCTTC CASSRDRDSGYTF
- TRBD1 TRBJ1-2 TRBV7-2 TGTGCCAGCAGCCTATGGGCAGGGGGCGGTTATGGCTACACCTTC CASSLWAGGGYGYTF
few TRBD1 TRBJ2-3 TRBV30 TGTGCCTGGAGTGGGACAGGGGCAGATACGCAGTATTTT CAWSGTGADTQYF
- - TRBJ1-2 TRBV28 TGTGCCAGCAGTCGATCAGGGATTGGCTACACCTTC CASSRSGIGYTF
- TRBD2 TRBJ2-7 TRBV10-3 TGTGCCATCAGTGAAGGAGTCGGGGGGAGAGTATACGAGCAGTACTTC CAISEGVGGRVYEQYF
- TRBD2 TRBJ2-3 TRBV27 TGTGCCAGCAGTCCAGCGGGGGGCAGCACAGATACGCAGTATTTT CASSPAGGSTDTQYF
- - TRBJ2-1 TRBV30 TGTGCCTGGGATAAAACTCGGGGGATAGAGCAGTTCTTC CAWDKTRGIEQFF
- TRBD1 TRBJ1-2 TRBV5-1 TGCGCCAGCAGCTTGATGGGGACAGGGGGCGAGTGGAACTATAGCTACACCTTC CASSLMGTGGEWNYSYTF
few TRBD1 TRBJ1-5 TRBV19 TGTGCCAGTAGCGGGTGGGACAGATCGTCCCCGCCCCAGCATTTT CASSGWDRSSPPQHF
once - TRBJ2-7 TRBV10-2 TGCGCCAGCAGTGTTTTATCCCAGGGTGTATCCTACGAGCAGTACTTC CASSVLSQGVSYEQYF
- - TRBJ2-7 TRBV5-1 TGCGCCAGCAGCTTATCTTTGCTACAGGGCCTCTCCTACGAGCAGTACTTC CASSLSLLQGLSYEQYF
- - TRBJ2-7 TRBV15 TGTGCCACCAGCAGAGATAGGAGCCTTTCTCGGGAGCAGTACTTC CATSRDRSLSREQYF
few - TRBJ1-1 TRBV7-2 TGTGCCAGCAGCCCGTGGAACAGGAACACTGAAGCTTTCTTT CASSPWNRNTEAFF
- TRBD2 TRBJ2-3 TRBV30 TGTGCCTGGAGTTCCGGGACTAGCCGCTCAGATACGCAGTATTTT CAWSSGTSRSDTQYF
- - TRBJ1-5 TRBV30 TGTGCCTGGAGTGTCGACCCGGGTTCTGTCTCACAGCCCCAGCATTTT CAWSVDPGSVSQPQHF
- TRBD2 TRBJ2-1 TRBV11-2 TGTGCCAGCAGTCTATGGACTAGCAGCTACAATGAGCAGTTCTTC CASSLWTSSYNEQFF
- - TRBJ2-3 TRBV28 TGTGCCAGCAGTTTATTGGGGGGGGCCCCAGATACGCAGTATTTT CASSLLGGAPDTQYF
- TRBD2 TRBJ2-3 TRBV10-1 TGCGCCAGCAGCCAACTAGCGGGGGGCACAGATACGCAGTATTTT CASSQLAGGTDTQYF
- - TRBJ2-3 TRBV15 TGTGCCACCAGCAGAGACTCGCTTGGGAGTTCAGATACGCAGTATTTT CATSRDSLGSSDTQYF
- - TRBJ1-5 TRBV2 TGTGCCAGCGGTCCAGCCGCCAATCCACTACTGCCCCAGCATTTT CASGPAANPLLPQHF
- TRBD1 TRBJ1-1 TRBV10-3 TGTGCCAGCGCGGGACAGGGGGGAACTGAAGCTTTCTTT CASAGQGGTEAFF
once - TRBJ2-7 TRBV5-1 TGCGCCAGCAGCCCGACAGGTTCAACCTCCTACGAGCAGTACTTC CASSPTGSTSYEQYF
few TRBD1 TRBJ1-1 TRBV18 TGTGCCAGCTCACCGTCAGGGGGCGACACTGAAGCTTTCTTT CASSPSGGDTEAFF
- TRBD1 TRBJ2-1 TRBV10-3 TGTGCCACTTCCGGGACAGCGACCGTCAATGAGCAGTTCTTC CATSGTATVNEQFF
- TRBD1 TRBJ2-7 TRBV5-5 TGTGCCAGCAGCTTGGACAGGGGCTACGAGCAGTACTTC CASSLDRGYEQYF
- - TRBJ2-2 TRBV7-9 TGTGCCAGCAGCCCCGACATCTGGGGGGCCGGGGAGCTGTTTTTT CASSPDIWGAGELFF
few - TRBJ2-7 TRBV7-2 TGTGCCAGCAGCCTGACCGGTGGGCGGGGTACCTACGAGCAGTACTTC CASSLTGGRGTYEQYF
few TRBD2 TRBJ2-2 TRBV7-7 TGTGCCAGCAGCCGCTCCGGGGGGGCCGGGGAGCTGTTTTTT CASSRSGGAGELFF
- - TRBJ2-1 TRBV4-1 TGCGCCAGCAGCCAAGAACATTTCAGCGGACTCTCCTACAATGAGCAGTTCTTC CASSQEHFSGLSYNEQFF